This T cell receptor beta chain was profiled in a study of blood T cell repertoires in COVID-19. This CDR3 has 15 amino acids. Trimming took 5 bases from V and 2 from J, leaving 10 bases between them. Germline V CDR1 and CDR2: MDHEN, SYDVKM. Authors' data handling: Cell counts per sample came from amplifying reference gene primers. Assay: immunoSEQ multiplex PCR; the TCRdb copy retains only in-frame clones and omits some. V and J calls and clone size are given by that table; D and trimming were obtained from the DNA. This table has about 180,000 clones, 80% to 90% appearing once. This TCR was recovered from a human donor with active or convalescent COVID-19. The donor label of this sample is uncertain. This sequence joins TRBV28 and TRBJ2-6; TRBD1 is a possible D gene (6 bases). Sequencing was performed on peripheral blood. The CDR3 bases are TGTGCCAGCAGTCACAGGGTAACTGGGGCCAACGTCCTGACTTTC. It yields the protein CASSHRVTGANVLTF.